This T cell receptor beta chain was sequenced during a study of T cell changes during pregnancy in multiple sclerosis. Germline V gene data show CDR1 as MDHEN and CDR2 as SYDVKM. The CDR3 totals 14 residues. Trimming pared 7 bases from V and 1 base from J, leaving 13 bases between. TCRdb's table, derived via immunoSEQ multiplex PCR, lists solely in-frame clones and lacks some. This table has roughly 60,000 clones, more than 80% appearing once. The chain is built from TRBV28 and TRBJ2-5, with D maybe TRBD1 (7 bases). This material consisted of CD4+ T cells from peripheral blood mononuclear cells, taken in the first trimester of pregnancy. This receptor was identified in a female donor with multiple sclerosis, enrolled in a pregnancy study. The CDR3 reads CASNVRGAQETQYF. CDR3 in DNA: TGTGCCAGCAACGTCAGGGGGGCCCAAGAGACCCAGTACTTC.